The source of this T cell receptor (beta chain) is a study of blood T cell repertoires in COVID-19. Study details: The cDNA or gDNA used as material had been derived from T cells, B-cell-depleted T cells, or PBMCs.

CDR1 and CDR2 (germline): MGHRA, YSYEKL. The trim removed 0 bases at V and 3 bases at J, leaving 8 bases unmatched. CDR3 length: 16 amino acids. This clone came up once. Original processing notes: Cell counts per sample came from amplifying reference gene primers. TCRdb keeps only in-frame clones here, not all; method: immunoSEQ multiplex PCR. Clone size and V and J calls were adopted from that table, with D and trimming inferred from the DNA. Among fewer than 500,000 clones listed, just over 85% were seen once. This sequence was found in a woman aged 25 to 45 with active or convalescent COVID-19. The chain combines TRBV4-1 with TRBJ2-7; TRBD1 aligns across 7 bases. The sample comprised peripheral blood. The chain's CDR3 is CASSQDMEQGSYEQYF. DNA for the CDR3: TGCGCCAGCAGCCAAGATATGGAACAGGGGAGCTACGAGCAGTACTTC.